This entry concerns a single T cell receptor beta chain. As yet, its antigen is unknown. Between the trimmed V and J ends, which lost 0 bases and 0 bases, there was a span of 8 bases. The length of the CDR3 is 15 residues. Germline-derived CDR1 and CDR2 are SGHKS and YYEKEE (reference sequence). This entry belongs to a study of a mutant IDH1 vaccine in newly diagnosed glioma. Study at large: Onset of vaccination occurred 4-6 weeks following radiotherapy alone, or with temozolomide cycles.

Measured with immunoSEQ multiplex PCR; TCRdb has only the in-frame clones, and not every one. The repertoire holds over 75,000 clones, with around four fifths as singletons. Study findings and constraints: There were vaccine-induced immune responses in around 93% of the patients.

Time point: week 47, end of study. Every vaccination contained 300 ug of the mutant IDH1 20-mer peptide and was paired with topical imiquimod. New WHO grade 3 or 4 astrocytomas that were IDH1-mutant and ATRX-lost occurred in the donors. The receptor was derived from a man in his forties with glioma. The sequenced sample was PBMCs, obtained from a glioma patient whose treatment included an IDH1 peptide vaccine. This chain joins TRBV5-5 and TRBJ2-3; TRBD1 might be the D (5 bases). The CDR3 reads CASSLGQSSTDTQYF. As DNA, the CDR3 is TGTGCCAGCAGCTTGGGACAGTCTAGCACAGATACGCAGTATTTT.